A single T cell receptor (beta chain) is shown here with its context. Its target antigen remains unknown. One base away there is no much larger clone; base qualities are not given. This specimen's treatment or condition label, interpreted: in vitro stimulation with specific CMV peptide epitopes to enrich CMV-specific T cells. The record originates from a study of T cell repertoires in cytomegalovirus infection (dated by TCRdb to 2018 to 2020). Some background on the complete study: Alongside well-studied HLA-B-restricted epitopes, the peptide stimulations were aimed at recently identified HLA-C-restricted CMV epitopes, whose presentation resists viral immunomodulation. The HLA type of each donor mattered for the analysis, because public TCR beta signatures pointed to carriage of CMV infection along with the matching HLA type. The full study reports these points: Carriers of CMV infection plus the relevant HLA type were discriminated by the cumulative frequency of public TCR beta family members in the study cohort and in an independent roughly 320-donor cohort. The ex vivo response was dominated by HLA-C-restricted CMV-specific TCR beta clonotypes, and the single most frequent clonotype in two of eight donors was supplied by these HLA-C-restricted clonotypes.

TCRdb names Illumina HiSeq 1500 as the instrument used. TCRdb itself trimmed the public reads at Q25 with fastp, ran MiXCR and retained productive beta chains. Rows matching on CDR3 protein sequence are summarized as one entry with the most common DNA and genes. The sample yields 900,000 to 950,000 distinct CDR3 sequences; around 31% were counted once. The leading ten clones occupy 11% to 15% of the sample. According to the germline V gene (reference sequence), CDR1 reads LGHDT and CDR2 reads YNNKEL. Spanning cysteine to phenylalanine, the CDR3 consists of 15 amino acids. The DNA shown is the 45-base CDR3, in frame from base 1. V is cut by 2 bases and J by 2 bases, and the space between the germline ends is 12 bases.

The rearranged chain carries TRBV3-1 and TRBJ2-5, with TRBD2 as a weak D call on 6 bases. This specimen was cultured CD8+ T cells from PBMCs, taken from culture after CMV antigen stimulation. This sequence originates from a human donor in good health (CMV status not recorded). Some clones in this sample may be carry-over from other donors' samples. The nucleotide sequence reads as follows: TGTGCCAGCAGCCAACTGCTAGCGTCACAAGAGACCCAGTACTTC. Its protein reads: CASSQLLASQETQYF.